Listed below are T cell receptor beta chains from one sample, sequenced in a study of patients and donors after allogeneic stem cell transplantation. TCRdb used MiXCR to reprocess the RT-PCR reads, holding one entry per CDR3 protein. This repertoire shows approximately 200,000 distinct CDR3 sequences, roughly 40% found once; its top ten account for 33%. Sequencing was done on a sample of blood, either unsorted or a sorted T cell fraction (not recorded which). These receptor sequences come from a human donor who was either an allogeneic HSCT recipient or a stem cell or donor lymphocyte infusion donor (not recorded which). It is not recorded whose cells these are; they may come from a transplant donor. CDR3s include the opening cysteine and the closing phenylalanine or tryptophan. The D gene is left open where the match is weak. Size values are once, few and many counts, or a class for expanded clones, and some rows have none.

>TRBV12-3/TRBV12-4|13|TRBJ1-2|few|-
TGTGCCAGCAGTTTTCAGGACAGATATGGCTACACCTTC
CASSFQDRYGYTF
>TRBV9|18|TRBJ2-1|once|TRBD2
TGTGCCAGCAGCGTCTACGGGACTAGCGGTTTAGCCTACAATGAGCAGTTCTTC
CASSVYGTSGLAYNEQFF
>TRBV5-4|12|TRBJ2-1|large|-
TGTGCCAGCAGCTTTTCCTACAATGAGCAGTTCTTC
CASSFSYNEQFF
>TRBV9|14|TRBJ2-7|-|-
TGTGCCAGCAGCGTAGGGGATTCGGGCCACGAGCAGTACTTC
CASSVGDSGHEQYF
>TRBV28|13|TRBJ1-2|few|TRBD1
TGTGCCAGCAGTTTTGACAGGGCGAGTGGCTACACCTTC
CASSFDRASGYTF
>TRBV6-5|14|TRBJ2-3|-|TRBD2
TGTGCCAGCAACCTAGCGGGAGAAACAGATACGCAGTATTTT
CASNLAGETDTQYF
>TRBV6-5|17|TRBJ2-2|-|TRBD2
TGTGCCAGCAGTCCCCAACTAGCGGGAGACCACACCGGGGAGCTGTTTTTT
CASSPQLAGDHTGELFF
>TRBV9|12|TRBJ1-3|-|-
TGTGCCAGCAGCGAGCCCCGGAACACCATATATTTT
CASSEPRNTIYF
>TRBV12-3/TRBV12-4|16|TRBJ1-5|few|-
TGTGCCAGCAGTTTACGGGGCAGATATAGCAATCAGCCCCAGCATTTT
CASSLRGRYSNQPQHF
>TRBV7-2|18|TRBJ2-2|-|TRBD2
TGTGCCAGCAGCTTGCCGGGACTAGCGCCCCGGAACACCGGGGAGCTGTTTTTT
CASSLPGLAPRNTGELFF
>TRBV27|14|TRBJ1-5|-|-
TGTGCCAGCAGTCCCGGACAGAGTGATCAGCCCCAGCATTTT
CASSPGQSDQPQHF
>TRBV3-1|15|TRBJ2-7|once|TRBD2
TGTGCCAGCAGCCAAGAATGGACTAGCGGTAACGAGCAGTACTTC
CASSQEWTSGNEQYF
>TRBV7-2|14|TRBJ1-1|-|-
TGTGCCAGCAGCTCTCGAATTCTGAACACTGAAGCTTTCTTT
CASSSRILNTEAFF
>TRBV28|17|TRBJ1-5|-|TRBD1
TGTGCCAGCAGTTTCTACAGGGGGCGTTGGGGTAATCAGCCCCAGCATTTT
CASSFYRGRWGNQPQHF
>TRBV4-3|16|TRBJ2-4|-|-
TGCGCCAGCAGCCAAGTGTTGCAAGGGCCCAAAAACATTCAGTACTTC
CASSQVLQGPKNIQYF
>TRBV12-3/TRBV12-4|17|TRBJ1-6|few|TRBD1
TGTGCCAGCAGTTTAGCCGGCACAGGGGGCGAGGGTTCACCCCTCCACTTT
CASSLAGTGGEGSPLHF
>TRBV9|17|TRBJ1-1|-|TRBD1
TGTGCCAGCAGCGTAGGGACAGGAAACACTTTAAACACTGAAGCTTTCTTT
CASSVGTGNTLNTEAFF
>TRBV12-3/TRBV12-4|15|TRBJ1-1|-|-
TGTGCCAGCAGTTCTGCCCGCTACTTGGACACTGAAGCTTTCTTT
CASSSARYLDTEAFF
>TRBV12-3/TRBV12-4|13|TRBJ1-5|few|-
TGTGCCAGCGGTGGTAGCAGCAATCAGCCCCAGCATTTT
CASGGSSNQPQHF
>TRBV7-9|16|TRBJ2-1|-|TRBD2
TGTGCCAGCAGCTTAATTACAGCTAGCGGACGCAATGAGCAGTTCTTC
CASSLITASGRNEQFF
>TRBV12-3/TRBV12-4|12|TRBJ2-2|-|-
TGTGCCAGCAGGCCCTTAACCGGGGAGCTGTTTTTT
CASRPLTGELFF
>TRBV29-1|13|TRBJ2-1|few|-
TGCAGCGTTGACAACGGGAACAATCATGAGCAGTTCTTC
CSVDNGNNHEQFF
>TRBV28|15|TRBJ1-4|-|-
TGTGCCAGCCTGCCGGGAGGAGGGGCTCGTGAAAAACTGTTTTTT
CASLPGGGAREKLFF
>TRBV6-6|11|TRBJ2-1|few|-
TGTGCCAGCAGGCGTCTGAATGAGCAGTTCTTC
CASRRLNEQFF
>TRBV6-6|16|TRBJ1-1|few|-
TGTGCCAGCAGTGCGCAACTCTTCGGGGATGCCGCTGAAGCTTTCTTT
CASSAQLFGDAAEAFF
>TRBV27|14|TRBJ2-5|-|-
TGTGCCAGCAAGGTGGTGGGAGAACTAGAGACCCAGTACTTC
CASKVVGELETQYF
>TRBV7-9|13|TRBJ1-6|-|-
TGTGCCAGCAGCCGCTCCGGGTATTCACCCCTCCACTTT
CASSRSGYSPLHF
>TRBV7-9|15|TRBJ2-3|-|TRBD2
TGTGCCAGCAGCTTGCTAGCGGGAGATACAGATACGCAGTATTTT
CASSLLAGDTDTQYF
>TRBV4-3|15|TRBJ2-7|-|-
TGCGCCAGCAGCCAAGATCGGACAGTTACATACGAGCAGTACTTC
CASSQDRTVTYEQYF
>TRBV12-3/TRBV12-4|13|TRBJ2-5|-|TRBD1
TGTGCCAGCTCCCCCGGACAGGTAGAGACCCAGTACTTC
CASSPGQVETQYF
>TRBV20-1|16|TRBJ2-7|few|TRBD2
TGCAGTGCTAGAGGGGAGAGTAGCGGGAGTATCAACGAGCAGTACTTC
CSARGESSGSINEQYF
>TRBV7-2|14|TRBJ1-2|-|TRBD1
TGTGCCAGCAGCTTTGCAGGGGGAAACTATGGCTACACCTTC
CASSFAGGNYGYTF
>TRBV5-1|15|TRBJ1-1|few|-
TGCGCCAGCAGCTTGTCTGGGGACACCACCACTGAAGCTTTCTTT
CASSLSGDTTTEAFF
>TRBV9|15|TRBJ1-2|few|-
TGTGCCAGCAGCGAGAGCAGGGCCCCTAACTATGGCTACACCTTC
CASSESRAPNYGYTF
>TRBV27|12|TRBJ1-2|-|TRBD1
TGTGCCAGCTCGGGACAGGGCTATGGCTACACCTTC
CASSGQGYGYTF
>TRBV27|15|TRBJ1-5|-|-
TGTGCCAGCAGTTTAAGGGGCCATAGCAATCAGCCCCAGCATTTT
CASSLRGHSNQPQHF
>TRBV6-2/TRBV6-3|12|TRBJ1-1|once|-
TGTGCCAGCAGTCCCACGGGCACTGAAGCTTTCTTT
CASSPTGTEAFF
>TRBV19|13|TRBJ2-1|-|-
TGTGCCAGTATTGGACACAATGACAATGAGCAGTTCTTC
CASIGHNDNEQFF
>TRBV2|13|TRBJ1-1|-|TRBD1
TGTGCCAGCAGTGGATTGGGACAGACTGAAGCTTTCTTT
CASSGLGQTEAFF
>TRBV5-5|14|TRBJ2-5|-|-
TGTGCCAGCAGTCGTACCTCGGCCCAAGAGACCCAGTACTTC
CASSRTSAQETQYF
>TRBV29-1|11|TRBJ2-1|-|-
TGCAGCGTTCCCCTCCTAGATGAGCAGTTCTTC
CSVPLLDEQFF
>TRBV19|10|TRBJ1-1|-|-
TGTGCCAGTAGTACCAGAGAAGCTTTCTTT
CASSTREAFF
>TRBV7-2|14|TRBJ2-3|-|TRBD2
TGTGCCAGCAGCTCGGGACTAGCCGAGTATACGCAGTATTTT
CASSSGLAEYTQYF
>TRBV15|13|TRBJ1-1|-|-
TGTGCCACCAGCAGCCGACGGGACACTGAAGCTTTCTTT
CATSSRRDTEAFF
>TRBV5-1|14|TRBJ1-1|-|-
TGCGCCAGCATGAGGACGGACTTGAACACTGAAGCTTTCTTT
CASMRTDLNTEAFF
>TRBV12-3/TRBV12-4|17|TRBJ2-3|-|TRBD2
TGTGCCAGCGCAACTAGCGGGAGGCCCCTGAGCACAGATACGCAGTATTTT
CASATSGRPLSTDTQYF
>TRBV15|17|TRBJ2-1|once|TRBD1
TGTGCCACCAGCAGGTTCCGCAGGGGACAGGGGGCGGTTGAGCAGTTCTTC
CATSRFRRGQGAVEQFF
>TRBV6-5|14|TRBJ2-5|-|TRBD1
TGTGCCAGCGGCGGGACAGGGGAGCAAGAGACCCAGTACTTC
CASGGTGEQETQYF
>TRBV12-3/TRBV12-4|13|TRBJ2-3|-|TRBD1
TGTGCCAGCAGCTGGACAGGGAGTGGCACGCAGTATTTT
CASSWTGSGTQYF
>TRBV10-3|11|TRBJ2-1|-|-
TGTGCCGTACAGAGAGACAATGAGCAGTTCTTC
CAVQRDNEQFF
>TRBV4-3|14|TRBJ2-1|-|-
TGCGCCAGCAGCCAAGAGGAGAGCGACAATGAGCAGTTCTTC
CASSQEESDNEQFF
>TRBV19|14|TRBJ2-3|-|-
TGTGCCAGTAGTTTAGGGACAACCACAGATACGCAGTATTTT
CASSLGTTTDTQYF
>TRBV9|14|TRBJ2-7|-|-
TGTGCCAGCAGCGTAGAAGGGACTTCCTACGAGCAGTACTTC
CASSVEGTSYEQYF
>TRBV5-5|13|TRBJ1-1|few|TRBD1
TGTGCCAGCAGCTTAATGTCAGGGGGAGAGGCTTTCTTT
CASSLMSGGEAFF
>TRBV7-2|13|TRBJ1-1|many|-
TGTGCCAGCAGCGCGGGGGGGAACACTGAAGCTTTCTTT
CASSAGGNTEAFF